This T cell receptor beta chain was profiled in a study of T cells in Graves' hyperthyroidism and ophthalmopathy. Study-wide points: Using 13 V-J features, a model discriminated ophthalmopathy from stable hyperthyroidism. Among clonotypes expanded in thyroid above 0.001, most were also found in blood.

The germline gives CDR1 DFQATT, CDR2 SNEGSKA (reference sequence). The CDR3 sequence is 15 residues long. The V gene end was trimmed by 6 bases and the J gene end by 3 bases; junction bases not matched to a gene: 9. Patients were excluded because of uncontrolled infection, other autoimmune disease, pregnancy or lactation. The blood sample dates from first hyperthyroidism diagnosis, preceding any ophthalmopathy symptoms. This clonotype was observed at least ten times. Its antigen is not identified. What was amplified from RNA transcripts were TCR beta CDR3 regions. Initially, a first-round RT-PCR of the TCR CDR3 employed the HTBI primer set. TCRdb recomputed calls from the multiplex PCR reads with MiXCR, one row per CDR3 protein. The sample consists of approximately 600,000 distinct CDR3 sequences, approximately 13% of them appearing once.

The sequenced material came from blood. The chain has TRBV20-1 and TRBJ2-3; TRBD2 matches at 10 bases. The receptor was isolated from a woman under 40 with Graves' hyperthyroidism that later progressed to Graves' ophthalmopathy. CDR3 loop: CSAVLSGRGTDTQYF. CDR3 coding DNA: TGCAGTGCCGTCCTAAGCGGGAGGGGGACAGATACGCAGTATTTT.